This T cell receptor (beta chain) is from a study of T cells after yellow fever vaccination. This clonotype was seen a handful of times. What it binds is unknown. Generation of TCR cDNA used 5'RACE template switching (which added a universal primer site and UMIs). Each CDR3 protein gets one entry after TCRdb re-called the 5' RACE reads with MiXCR. The sample lists some 200,000 distinct CDR3 sequences, roughly 3.3% occurring once. CDR3 size: 15 residues. Germline V gene lookup returns CDR1 SGHTA and CDR2 FQGNSA. With 3 bases clipped from V and 5 bases from J, the junction kept 3 bases outside the gene matches. General observations from the study: Contaminating bulk clonotypes could be abundant in FACS-sorted repertoires. A limited proportion of clonotypes was detected within both the CD4 and CD8 compartments.

This clonotype was sampled from a man aged 18 to 29 who received the YFV17D yellow fever vaccine. This chain connects TRBV7-2 to TRBJ2-5; 13 nucleotides align to TRBD2. This specimen was CD4+ T cells sorted from PBMCs, taken 10 days after the yellow fever booster vaccination. The CDR3 coding sequence is TGTGCCAGCAGCTTTGGGACTAGCGGGACGGAGACCCAGTACTTC. Protein product: CASSFGTSGTETQYF.